This T cell receptor beta chain was recorded in a study of T cells in tuberculosis. A word on this clone: What it recognizes is unknown.

Measured with immunoSEQ multiplex PCR; TCRdb has only the in-frame clones, and not every one. The sample records roughly 44,000 clones, nearly 95% being singletons. Trimming took 4 bases from V and 3 from J; bases not matched to a gene: 4. The CDR3 length is 14 residues. In germline, CDR1 is SGHRS, CDR2 YFSETQ. Study-level findings and limits: Active tuberculosis cases were adults; controls were adolescents. GMM-specific TCRs were nearer to active tuberculosis alpha repertoires, suggesting expansion.

This chain links TRBV5-1 with TRBJ1-5, with 7 bases that match TRBD1. Sequencing used PBMCs. This clonotype was sampled from a donor aged 10-29 years with latent tuberculosis or without tuberculosis infection. The CDR3 nucleotides are TGCGCCAGCAGCCCGGGACAGAACAATCAGCCCCAGCATTTT. This codes for CASSPGQNNQPQHF.